A selection of T cell receptor beta chains follows, all from one sample in a study of regulatory and conventional T cells in RAG deficiency. The method was immunoSEQ multiplex PCR; TCRdb's version includes in-frame clones alone and lacks a portion of them. This repertoire shows 8,000 or so clones, approximately 93% found once; its top ten account for around 1.4%. These same data were also listed under a study on regulatory T cells.

What was sequenced was CD127- CD25+ CD4+ Tregs sorted from blood. The receptors were sampled from a human donor in good health. The CDR3 runs from the conserved cysteine through the conserved F or W. The D gene is left open where the match is weak. Clone sizes are given selectively: once, few, many, or a class where the clone is expanded.

v_call: TRBV6-5
j_call: TRBJ2-7
clone_size: -
d_call: TRBD1
cdr3_aa: CASSFTGTGYYEQYF
cdr3_nt: TGTGCCAGCAGTTTCACCGGGACAGGGTACTACGAGCAGTACTTC

v_call: TRBV19
j_call: TRBJ1-3
clone_size: -
d_call: -
cdr3_aa: CASSITPNSGNTIYF
cdr3_nt: TGTGCCAGTAGTATCACACCAAACTCTGGAAACACCATATATTTT

v_call: TRBV2
j_call: TRBJ1-6
clone_size: -
d_call: TRBD1
cdr3_aa: CASSDWAGTGRSRSPLHF
cdr3_nt: TGTGCCAGCAGTGATTGGGCCGGGACAGGGAGGTCTAGGTCACCCCTCCACTTT

v_call: TRBV5-1
j_call: TRBJ1-1
clone_size: -
d_call: -
cdr3_aa: CASSLAIQGKNTEAFF
cdr3_nt: TGCGCCAGCAGCTTGGCCATACAGGGAAAGAACACTGAAGCTTTCTTT

v_call: TRBV14
j_call: TRBJ1-6
clone_size: -
d_call: TRBD1
cdr3_aa: CASSQDQDRGLYNSPLHF
cdr3_nt: TGTGCCAGCAGCCAAGATCAGGACAGGGGGCTCTATAATTCACCCCTCCACTTT

v_call: TRBV6-5
j_call: TRBJ2-2
clone_size: -
d_call: -
cdr3_aa: CASSYYSGNTGELFF
cdr3_nt: TGTGCCAGCAGTTACTATAGCGGGAACACCGGGGAGCTGTTTTTT

v_call: TRBV5-1
j_call: TRBJ2-3
clone_size: -
d_call: -
cdr3_aa: CASSWGHPDTQYF
cdr3_nt: TGCGCCAGCAGCTGGGGACATCCCGATACGCAGTATTTT

v_call: TRBV12-5
j_call: TRBJ2-2
clone_size: once
d_call: -
cdr3_aa: CASGPSGRRVTGELFF
cdr3_nt: TGTGCTAGTGGCCCTTCGGGTAGGAGGGTCACCGGGGAGCTGTTTTTT

v_call: TRBV5-5
j_call: TRBJ1-2
clone_size: -
d_call: TRBD1
cdr3_aa: CASSSQQGARHGYTF
cdr3_nt: TGTGCCAGCAGCAGTCAACAGGGGGCAAGGCATGGCTACACCTTC

v_call: TRBV5-1
j_call: TRBJ2-5
clone_size: -
d_call: TRBD1
cdr3_aa: CASTTGVEETQYF
cdr3_nt: TGCGCCAGTACCACAGGGGTGGAGGAGACCCAGTACTTC

v_call: TRBV15
j_call: TRBJ1-2
clone_size: -
d_call: -
cdr3_aa: CATSKDMAYYGYTF
cdr3_nt: TGTGCCACCAGCAAGGACATGGCGTACTATGGCTACACCTTC

v_call: TRBV7-6
j_call: TRBJ2-2
clone_size: -
d_call: TRBD2
cdr3_aa: CASSPRVGLTTGELFF
cdr3_nt: TGTGCCAGCAGCCCTAGGGTGGGACTAACGACCGGGGAGCTGTTTTTT

v_call: TRBV5-4
j_call: TRBJ2-2
clone_size: once
d_call: TRBD2
cdr3_aa: CASSLDPAGGTGELFF
cdr3_nt: TGTGCCAGCAGCTTGGATCCAGCGGGAGGTACCGGGGAGCTGTTTTTT

v_call: TRBV11-2
j_call: TRBJ2-2
clone_size: once
d_call: TRBD1
cdr3_aa: CASSLLGQVNTGELFF
cdr3_nt: TGTGCCAGCAGCTTACTAGGACAGGTGAACACCGGGGAGCTGTTTTTT

v_call: TRBV19
j_call: TRBJ2-5
clone_size: -
d_call: -
cdr3_aa: CASSMRETQYF
cdr3_nt: TGTGCCAGTAGTATGAGGGAGACCCAGTACTTC

v_call: TRBV21-1
j_call: TRBJ1-4
clone_size: -
d_call: -
cdr3_aa: CASSLGGRGDEKLFF
cdr3_nt: TGTGCCAGCAGCCTGGGGGGGAGGGGGGATGAAAAACTGTTTTTT

v_call: TRBV29-1
j_call: TRBJ2-1
clone_size: -
d_call: -
cdr3_aa: CSVGGSRDLSYNEQFF
cdr3_nt: TGCAGCGTTGGAGGATCAAGGGACTTGTCCTACAATGAGCAGTTCTTC

v_call: TRBV5-1
j_call: TRBJ1-3
clone_size: -
d_call: -
cdr3_aa: CASSSGQAGNTIYF
cdr3_nt: TGCGCCAGCAGCTCTGGGCAGGCTGGAAACACCATATATTTT

v_call: TRBV6-6
j_call: TRBJ1-2
clone_size: -
d_call: -
cdr3_aa: CASSYGHFGLEDGYTF
cdr3_nt: TGTGCCAGCAGTTACGGACATTTCGGGTTGGAAGATGGCTACACCTTC

v_call: TRBV6-5
j_call: TRBJ2-1
clone_size: -
d_call: -
cdr3_aa: CASSYGFSYNEQFF
cdr3_nt: TGTGCCAGCAGTTACGGCTTCTCCTACAATGAGCAGTTCTTC

v_call: TRBV25-1
j_call: TRBJ2-7
clone_size: -
d_call: -
cdr3_aa: CPQLEWGSYEQYF
cdr3_nt: TGTCCTCAACTAGAGTGGGGCTCCTACGAGCAGTACTTC

v_call: TRBV27
j_call: TRBJ1-1
clone_size: -
d_call: -
cdr3_aa: CASPILGTRDTEAFF
cdr3_nt: TGTGCCAGCCCTATCTTGGGCACGAGGGACACTGAAGCTTTCTTT

v_call: TRBV20-1
j_call: TRBJ2-1
clone_size: -
d_call: -
cdr3_aa: CSARVTHEQFF
cdr3_nt: TGCAGTGCTAGAGTAACACATGAGCAGTTCTTC

v_call: TRBV5-6
j_call: TRBJ1-6
clone_size: -
d_call: -
cdr3_aa: CASSLRGGRNSPLHF
cdr3_nt: TGTGCCAGCAGCTTGCGGGGGGGTAGGAATTCACCCCTCCACTTT